These 2 T cell receptor beta chains were all obtained from the same sample, sequenced in a study of brain metastases from non-small cell lung cancer. Assay: immunoSEQ multiplex PCR; the TCRdb copy retains only in-frame clones and omits some. The sample contains hundreds of clones, 92% of which appear only once. Sample: tissue from a brain metastasis. Source of these receptors: a donor over 35 with non-small cell lung cancer.

V is TRBV4-3 and J is TRBJ1-1; D might be TRBD1 (6 bases). The V gene's germline CDR1 is LGHNA and CDR2 YSLEER. The germline V and J ends were trimmed by 3 bases and 1 base, with 15 bases remaining between them. The CDR3 consists of 16 residues. CDR3 coding DNA: TGCGCCAGCAGCCAGGGTGTAAACAGGGAGAACACTGAAGCTTTCTTT. This sequence encodes CASSQGVNRENTEAFF.

The rearrangement joins TRBV19 to TRBJ2-1; no definite D call. Germline V CDR1 and CDR2: LNHDA, SQIVND (reference sequence). Trimming took 8 bases from V and 0 from J, leaving 11 bases between them. CDR3 size: 14 residues. Written as DNA, the CDR3 is TGTGCCAGTTCTCTAGTGAGCTCCTACAATGAGCAGTTCTTC. Protein sequence: CASSLVSSYNEQFF.